The rows below give T cell receptor beta chains drawn from one sample of a study of blood T cells in healthy people across ages. TCRdb reanalysed the 5' RACE reads using MiXCR and keeps one entry per CDR3 protein. The table includes 920,000 or so distinct CDR3 sequences, roughly 45% detected once. The sequencing input was blood. These receptors were collected from a woman aged 55-75 years in good health. Both conserved end residues are part of each CDR3. A D gene is named only where the DNA matches it firmly. A clone size is listed for some rows: how often the clone was seen (once, few, many), or a class if it is expanded.

D: TRBD2; J: TRBJ2-5; V: TRBV28; size: few; CDR3: CASSLSSGSSKTQYF; DNA: TGTGCCAGCAGTTTGAGTAGCGGGAGTTCAAAGACCCAGTACTTC
D: .; J: TRBJ2-7; V: TRBV29-1; size: .; CDR3: CSVGGPQVSREQYF; DNA: TGCAGCGTTGGTGGACCGCAGGTATCCCGCGAGCAGTACTTC
D: TRBD2; J: TRBJ2-5; V: TRBV27; size: .; CDR3: CASSIWTSGQETQYF; DNA: TGTGCCAGCAGTATCTGGACTAGCGGCCAAGAGACCCAGTACTTC
D: TRBD2; J: TRBJ2-7; V: TRBV27; size: .; CDR3: CASITRLAGPGEQYF; DNA: TGTGCCAGCATCACGCGGCTAGCGGGCCCCGGGGAGCAGTACTTC
D: TRBD1; J: TRBJ1-5; V: TRBV6-1; size: .; CDR3: CASSGQGARYQPQHF; DNA: TGTGCCAGCTCGGGACAGGGGGCGCGTTATCAGCCCCAGCATTTT
D: TRBD1; J: TRBJ2-7; V: TRBV29-1; size: .; CDR3: CSVPSRTGGIYEQYF; DNA: TGCAGCGTTCCCAGTAGGACAGGGGGCATCTACGAGCAGTACTTC
D: TRBD1; J: TRBJ2-1; V: TRBV28; size: .; CDR3: CASGRTGGYNEQFF; DNA: TGTGCCAGCGGCAGGACAGGGGGCTACAATGAGCAGTTCTTC
D: .; J: TRBJ2-5; V: TRBV5-1; size: once; CDR3: CASSPRTASETQYF; DNA: TGCGCCAGCAGCCCCCGGACAGCTTCGGAGACCCAGTACTTC
D: .; J: TRBJ2-7; V: TRBV2; size: .; CDR3: CASRAMSGRGIEQYF; DNA: TGTGCCAGCAGGGCAATGAGTGGCAGGGGAATCGAGCAGTACTTC
D: TRBD1; J: TRBJ2-1; V: TRBV24-1; size: .; CDR3: CATSDFRQGRNEQFF; DNA: TGTGCCACCAGTGATTTTAGACAGGGCCGCAATGAGCAGTTCTTC
D: .; J: TRBJ2-7; V: TRBV25-1; size: few; CDR3: CASSRTVYEQYF; DNA: TGCGCCAGCAGCCGGACAGTGTACGAGCAGTACTTC
D: TRBD2; J: TRBJ2-7; V: TRBV5-6; size: few; CDR3: CASSFPGLAGSSYEQYF; DNA: TGTGCCAGCAGCTTTCCCGGACTAGCGGGGAGCTCCTACGAGCAGTACTTC
D: TRBD1; J: TRBJ2-7; V: TRBV27; size: .; CDR3: CASSFSGTGSYEQYF; DNA: TGTGCCAGCAGTTTCTCCGGGACAGGGTCCTACGAGCAGTACTTC
D: TRBD2; J: TRBJ2-5; V: TRBV19; size: .; CDR3: CASSIVPRTSGEETQYF; DNA: TGTGCCAGTAGTATAGTACCCCGGACTAGCGGGGAAGAGACCCAGTACTTC
D: .; J: TRBJ2-3; V: TRBV5-6; size: .; CDR3: CASSFFSDRLDTQYF; DNA: TGTGCCAGCAGCTTCTTTAGTGACCGACTAGATACGCAGTATTTT
D: TRBD1; J: TRBJ1-5; V: TRBV20-1; size: few; CDR3: CSARAQGGQPQHF; DNA: TGCAGTGCTAGAGCCCAGGGGGGTCAGCCCCAGCATTTT
D: .; J: TRBJ1-4; V: TRBV28; size: .; CDR3: CASSQRATVSWDEKLFF; DNA: TGTGCCAGCAGTCAACGGGCGACGGTTTCTTGGGATGAAAAACTGTTTTTT
D: .; J: TRBJ2-3; V: TRBV4-2; size: few; CDR3: CASSQSRRDSTDTQYF; DNA: TGTGCCAGCAGCCAATCTAGAAGGGATTCCACAGATACGCAGTATTTT
D: .; J: TRBJ2-7; V: TRBV4-2; size: many; CDR3: CASSQDSTYREQYF; DNA: TGTGCCAGCAGCCAAGATAGTACTTACAGGGAGCAGTACTTC
D: TRBD2; J: TRBJ2-7; V: TRBV20-1; size: .; CDR3: CSARDGSSGIVSSSYEQYF; DNA: TGCAGTGCTAGAGATGGCTCCAGCGGGATCGTTTCGAGCTCCTACGAGCAGTACTTC
D: .; J: TRBJ1-1; V: TRBV5-1; size: .; CDR3: CASSLGPRQTLNTEAFF; DNA: TGCGCCAGCAGCTTGGGTCCCCGACAGACATTGAACACTGAAGCTTTCTTT
D: .; J: TRBJ2-1; V: TRBV4-2; size: .; CDR3: CASSQESGVPYNEQFF; DNA: TGTGCCAGCAGCCAAGAATCAGGAGTCCCCTACAATGAGCAGTTCTTC
D: .; J: TRBJ2-6; V: TRBV5-1; size: .; CDR3: CASSLYPGQGSGANVLTF; DNA: TGCGCCAGCAGCTTGTATCCAGGGCAGGGCTCTGGGGCCAACGTCCTGACTTTC
D: .; J: TRBJ2-7; V: TRBV4-1; size: .; CDR3: CASSPSVQGSYEQYF; DNA: TGCGCCAGCAGCCCGTCAGTACAGGGATCCTACGAGCAGTACTTC
D: TRBD1; J: TRBJ1-1; V: TRBV2; size: .; CDR3: CASSDRGLYTEAFF; DNA: TGTGCCAGCAGTGACAGGGGGCTTTACACTGAAGCTTTCTTT
D: .; J: TRBJ2-1; V: TRBV29-1; size: few; CDR3: CSVVDGSSYNEQFF; DNA: TGCAGCGTTGTCGACGGCAGCTCCTACAATGAGCAGTTCTTC
D: .; J: TRBJ2-1; V: TRBV12-3/TRBV12-4; size: few; CDR3: CASSLIGGYNEQFF; DNA: TGTGCCAGCAGTTTAATCGGGGGCTACAATGAGCAGTTCTTC
D: .; J: TRBJ1-4; V: TRBV7-9; size: few; CDR3: CASSWVAGDEKLFF; DNA: TGTGCCAGCAGCTGGGTAGCAGGGGACGAAAAACTGTTTTTT
D: .; J: TRBJ2-3; V: TRBV9; size: few; CDR3: CASSVGSAAFTDTQYF; DNA: TGTGCCAGCAGCGTAGGGTCGGCGGCGTTCACAGATACGCAGTATTTT
D: .; J: TRBJ2-7; V: TRBV5-1; size: few; CDR3: CASSLPREYEQYF; DNA: TGCGCCAGCAGCTTACCGCGAGAATACGAGCAGTACTTC